This is a list of T cell receptor beta chains from one sample in a study of tumor-infiltrating lymphocytes in primary liver carcinoma. TCRdb analysed the multiplex PCR reads with MiXCR anew, one entry per CDR3 protein. The sample yields about 75,000 distinct CDR3 sequences, under 75% seen once. Material for sequencing was tumor-adjacent normal liver tissue. The source of these receptors is a man aged 35-49 years with primary liver carcinoma and hepatitis B virus infection. Both conserved end residues are part of each CDR3. The D gene is left open where the match is weak. Expanded clones are given a class, and other clones once, few, many or no size at all.

D gene	V gene	J gene	clone size	CDR3 protein	CDR3 DNA
NA	TRBV11-2	TRBJ2-7	NA	CASSTADFSSYEQYF	TGTGCCAGCAGCACCGCAGATTTTAGCTCCTATGAGCAGTACTTC
TRBD2	TRBV20-1	TRBJ2-1	many	CSALAGSPWGEQFF	TGCAGTGCTTTAGCGGGATCTCCCTGGGGAGAGCAGTTCTTC
TRBD1	TRBV6-6	TRBJ1-1	few	CVSITGGTTEAFF	TGTGTCAGCATCACAGGGGGGACTACTGAAGCTTTCTTT
NA	TRBV5-1	TRBJ2-2	few	CASSDLSRGDTGELFF	TGCGCCAGCTCAGACCTGTCCAGGGGGGACACCGGGGAGCTGTTTTTT
TRBD1	TRBV6-5	TRBJ1-2	NA	CASSFQAKGGNNYGYTF	TGTGCCAGCAGTTTTCAAGCGAAAGGGGGCAATAACTATGGCTACACCTTC
TRBD2	TRBV4-3	TRBJ2-5	NA	CASSQDNLAGESSAETQYF	TGCGCCAGCAGCCAAGATAACCTAGCGGGAGAGTCTTCGGCGGAAACCCAGTACTTC
NA	TRBV6-1	TRBJ2-5	NA	CASSEFGTYQESQYF	TGTGCCAGCAGTGAGTTCGGGACTTATCAAGAGAGCCAGTACTTC
NA	TRBV6-6	TRBJ2-7	NA	CASSYGVAGSLDEQYF	TGTGCCAGCAGTTACGGGGTAGCAGGAAGTTTGGACGAGCAGTACTTC
NA	TRBV5-5	TRBJ2-2	many	CASSPMASFTTGELFF	TGTGCCAGCAGCCCGATGGCCTCATTTACCACCGGGGAGCTGTTTTTT
NA	TRBV4-2	TRBJ2-2	NA	CDSSPKTGRTGELFF	TGTGACAGCAGCCCTAAGACAGGGAGGACCGGGGAGCTGTTTTTT
NA	TRBV4-2	TRBJ1-5	NA	CASSQDGAGLSNQPQQF	TGTGCCAGCAGCCAAGATGGTGCAGGGTTAAGCAATCAGCCCCAGCAGTTT
NA	TRBV7-8	TRBJ2-1	once	CASSSDLGGTCNGQFF	TGTGCCAGCAGCTCTGACCTCGGCGGTACCTGCAATGGGCAGTTCTTC
NA	TRBV29-1	TRBJ2-7	NA	CSARRGSRNYEQYF	TGCAGCGCCAGACGGGGGAGTCGTAACTACGAGCAGTACTTC
NA	TRBV29-1	TRBJ2-7	NA	CSVGTNKEQYF	TGCAGCGTCGGGACAAACAAAGAGCAGTACTTC
NA	TRBV10-3	TRBJ2-7	NA	CVISEKMGEQYF	TGTGTCATTAGTGAGAAGATGGGGGAGCAGTACTTT
TRBD2	TRBV4-3	TRBJ2-7	NA	CASSPGLAVASYEQHF	TGCGCCAGCAGCCCGGGACTAGCGGTCGCATCCTACGAGCAGCACTTC
TRBD2	TRBV28	TRBJ2-3	many	CASSTVVRSGPGSYTQYF	TGTGCCAGCAGCACTGTTGTGCGTAGCGGGCCCGGCTCTTATACGCAGTATTTT
NA	TRBV6-1	TRBJ2-7	NA	CVGSDGPYEQYF	TGTGTCGGCAGTGACGGTCCCTACGAGCAGTACTTC
NA	TRBV10-2	TRBJ1-2	NA	CVSSGGLVSGGSRRLGYGYTF	TGCGTCAGCAGTGGGGGCTTAGTGTCGGGGGGTAGCCGAAGATTGGGTTATGGCTACACTTTC
NA	TRBV11-3	TRBJ2-3	NA	CANSLVGADTQYF	TGTGCCAACAGCTTAGTTGGCGCAGATACGCAGTATTTT
TRBD1	TRBV4-1	TRBJ2-2	few	CASSPQTGVLNTGELFF	TGCGCCAGTAGCCCCCAAACAGGGGTCCTAAACACCGGGGAGCTGTTTTTT
TRBD2	TRBV5-6	TRBJ2-1	NA	CASSPDRTRLSYNEQFF	TGTGCCAGCAGTCCCGACCGGACTAGATTGTCCTACAATGAGCAGTTCTTC
NA	TRBV12-3/TRBV12-4	TRBJ1-4	many	CAITWDATNEKLFF	TGTGCCATCACCTGGGACGCCACTAATGAAAAACTGTTTTTT